This T cell receptor beta chain appears in the sequencing data of a study of beta chain features in type 1 diabetes. Germline lookup yields CDR1 MNHEY and CDR2 SMNVEV (reference sequence). Losses at the gene ends were 6 bases for V and 6 bases for J; bases not matched to a gene: 9. This CDR3 comprises 15 residues. Investigators reverse transcribed all isolated RNA, so they sequenced expressed TCRB transcripts. There were 3.5 million or so reads on average in the naive, central memory and regulatory T cell samples. Sequenced by immunoSEQ multiplex PCR; TCRdb stores in-frame clones only, minus some. The sample yields about 140,000 clones, 6% to 7.5% seen once. There are a few counts of this clone.

The J gene is TRBJ1-5, the V gene TRBV27; 9 bases agree with TRBD1. This receptor was taken from a woman aged 25-40 years in good health. Sequencing input: central memory CD4+ T cells from blood. The CDR3 loop reads CASRPGQGSSQPQHF. The DNA of the CDR3 is TGTGCCAGCAGACCGGGACAGGGTTCATCTCAGCCCCAGCATTTT.